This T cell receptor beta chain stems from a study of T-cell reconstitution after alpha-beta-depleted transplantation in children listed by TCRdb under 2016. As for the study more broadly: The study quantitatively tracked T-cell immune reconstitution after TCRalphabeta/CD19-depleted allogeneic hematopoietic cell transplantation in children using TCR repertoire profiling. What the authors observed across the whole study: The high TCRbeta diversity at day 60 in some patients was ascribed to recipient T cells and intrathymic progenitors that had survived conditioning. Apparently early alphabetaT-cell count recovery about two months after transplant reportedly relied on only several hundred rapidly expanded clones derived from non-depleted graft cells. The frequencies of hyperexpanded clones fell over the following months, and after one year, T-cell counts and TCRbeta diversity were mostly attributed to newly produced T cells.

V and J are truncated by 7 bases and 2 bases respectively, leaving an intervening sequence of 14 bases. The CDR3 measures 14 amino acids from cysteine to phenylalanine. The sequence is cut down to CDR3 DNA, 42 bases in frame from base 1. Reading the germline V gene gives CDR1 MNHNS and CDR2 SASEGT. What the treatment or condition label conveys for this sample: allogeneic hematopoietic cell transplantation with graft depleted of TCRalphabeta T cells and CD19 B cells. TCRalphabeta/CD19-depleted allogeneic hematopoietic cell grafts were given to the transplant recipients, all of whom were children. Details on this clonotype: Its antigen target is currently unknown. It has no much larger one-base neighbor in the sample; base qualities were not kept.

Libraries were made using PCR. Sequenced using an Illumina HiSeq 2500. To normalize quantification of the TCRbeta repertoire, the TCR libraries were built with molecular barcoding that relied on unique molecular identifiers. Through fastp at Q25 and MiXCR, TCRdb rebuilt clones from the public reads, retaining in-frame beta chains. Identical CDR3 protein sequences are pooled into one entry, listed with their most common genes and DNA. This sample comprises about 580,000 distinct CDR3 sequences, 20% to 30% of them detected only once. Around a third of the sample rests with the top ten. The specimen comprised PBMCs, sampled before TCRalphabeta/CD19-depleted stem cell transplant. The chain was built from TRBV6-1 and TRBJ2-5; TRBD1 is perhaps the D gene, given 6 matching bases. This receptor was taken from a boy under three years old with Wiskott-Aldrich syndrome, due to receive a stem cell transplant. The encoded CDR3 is CASTHGTRQETQYF. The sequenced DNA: TGTGCCAGCACCCACGGGACAAGGCAAGAGACCCAGTACTTC.